This note documents a single T cell receptor (beta chain) sequence. What it binds is not known. The time point denotes: blood 4 weeks post-SBRT, at nephrectomy. As for treatment: 15 Gy SBRT to primary tumor, nephrectomy 4 weeks later. Nephrectomy followed 15 Gy stereotactic body radiation by 4 weeks. Libraries were prepared by immunoSEQ multiplex PCR; TCRdb keeps only in-frame clonotypes and omits some of them. There are about 78,000 clones in the sample; around 89% occur only once, and roughly 5.4% lies in the top ten. This specimen comes from a study of radiation and T cells in renal cell carcinoma. The CDR3 consists of 13 residues. In germline, CDR1 is SGHNT, CDR2 YENEEA. Study findings and constraints: From baseline, blood top tumor clonotypes peaked at 2 weeks post-radiation. Baseline intratumoral clonotype presence is unknown without pretreatment biopsies.

This TCR was sampled from a woman aged 70 to 79 with renal cell carcinoma. Sequencing was performed on blood, taken from a patient whose treatment included radiotherapy and nephrectomy. V gene TRBV11-3 combines with J gene TRBJ1-2, with a weak D call TRBD1 (5 bases). As DNA, the CDR3 is TGTGCAAGCTCCAGGGCAGGGCCATATGGCTACACCTTC. Its translation is CASSRAGPYGYTF.